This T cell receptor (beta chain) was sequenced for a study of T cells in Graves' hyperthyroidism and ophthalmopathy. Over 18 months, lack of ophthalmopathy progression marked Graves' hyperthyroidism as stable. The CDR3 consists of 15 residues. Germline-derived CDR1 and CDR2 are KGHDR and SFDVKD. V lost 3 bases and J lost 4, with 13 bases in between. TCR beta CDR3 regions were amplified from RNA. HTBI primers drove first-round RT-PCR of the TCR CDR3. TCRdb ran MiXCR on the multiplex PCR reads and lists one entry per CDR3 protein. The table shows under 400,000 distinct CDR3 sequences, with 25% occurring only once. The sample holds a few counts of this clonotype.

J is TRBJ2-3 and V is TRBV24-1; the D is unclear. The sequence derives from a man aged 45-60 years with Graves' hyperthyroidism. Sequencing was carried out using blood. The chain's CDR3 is CATSDITRPSDTQYF. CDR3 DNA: TGTGCCACCAGTGATATAACGCGGCCTTCAGATACGCAGTATTTT.